The rows below give T cell receptor beta chains drawn from one sample of a study of blood T cell repertoires in COVID-19. This table comes from immunoSEQ multiplex PCR, and its TCRdb copy is limited to in-frame clones, with some not included. The repertoire holds 150,000 to 180,000 clones, around 82% seen once, with roughly 0.62% in the top ten. The material sequenced was peripheral blood. The receptors originated from a man aged 55 to 70 with COVID-19, enrolled during active disease. CDR3s include the opening cysteine and the closing phenylalanine or tryptophan. The order of the fields is clone size, D gene, V gene, J gene, CDR3 protein, CDR3 DNA. A D gene is named only where the DNA matches it firmly. Some rows have no size entry. The others give once, few or many, or a class for an expanded clone.

.	TRBD1	TRBV6-2/TRBV6-3	TRBJ1-2	CASSYSTRTGGYTF	TGTGCCAGCAGTTACTCGACCAGGACAGGTGGCTACACCTTC
.	TRBD1	TRBV4-3	TRBJ2-5	CASSQAWGQGQETQYF	TGCGCCAGCAGCCAAGCATGGGGACAGGGCCAAGAGACCCAGTACTTC
.	.	TRBV12-3/TRBV12-4	TRBJ1-6	CASSSRVRTLHF	TGTGCCAGCAGCTCCAGGGTTAGGACCCTCCACTTT
once	.	TRBV7-2	TRBJ2-1	CASSFTSGNEQFF	TGTGCCAGCAGCTTCACCAGCGGCAATGAGCAGTTCTTC
.	TRBD1	TRBV11-3	TRBJ2-7	CASSRDRTTYEQYF	TGTGCCAGCAGCAGGGACAGGACCACCTACGAGCAGTACTTC
.	.	TRBV11-1	TRBJ2-1	CASTPLVDNEQFF	TGTGCCAGCACACCACTAGTAGACAATGAGCAGTTCTTC
few	.	TRBV5-4	TRBJ1-6	CASSLSGANSPLHF	TGTGCCAGCAGCTTGTCAGGGGCAAATTCACCCCTCCACTTT
.	TRBD2	TRBV29-1	TRBJ2-1	CSVIRASGGPYNEQFF	TGCAGCGTAATAAGGGCTAGCGGGGGCCCCTACAATGAGCAGTTCTTC
.	TRBD2	TRBV5-8	TRBJ2-4	CASRLAGGNIQYF	TGTGCCAGCAGGCTGGCGGGGGGCAACATTCAGTACTTC
.	TRBD2	TRBV29-1	TRBJ2-1	CSVVSASGTYNEQFF	TGCAGCGTTGTTTCGGCTAGCGGGACCTACAATGAGCAGTTCTTC
.	TRBD1	TRBV5-6	TRBJ1-6	CASSRQGQGSYNSPLHF	TGTGCCAGCAGCAGACAGGGCCAAGGCTCCTATAATTCACCCCTCCACTTT
.	TRBD2	TRBV7-9	TRBJ2-5	CASSPPRTSGAETQYF	TGTGCCAGCAGCCCCCCCCGGACTAGCGGGGCAGAGACCCAGTACTTC
.	TRBD1	TRBV24-1	TRBJ2-2	CATSEAGGKVAGELFF	TGTGCCACCAGTGAGGCAGGGGGAAAGGTCGCGGGGGAGCTGTTTTTT
few	.	TRBV11-3	TRBJ1-1	CASSVGRGNTEAFF	TGTGCCAGCAGCGTCGGACGGGGGAACACTGAAGCTTTCTTT
.	.	TRBV7-3	TRBJ2-7	CASSVTGPYEQYF	TGTGCCAGCAGCGTAACGGGCCCCTACGAGCAGTACTTC
.	TRBD1	TRBV19	TRBJ1-2	CASIAGQANYGYTF	TGTGCCAGTATTGCAGGACAGGCAAACTATGGCTACACCTTC
.	TRBD2	TRBV4-2	TRBJ2-1	CASSQDQGGSYNEQFF	TGTGCCAGCAGCCAAGATCAGGGCGGGAGCTACAATGAGCAGTTCTTC
.	TRBD1	TRBV3-1/TRBV3-2	TRBJ1-4	CASSYRGFNEKLFF	TGTGCCAGCAGCTACAGGGGGTTTAATGAAAAACTGTTTTTT
.	.	TRBV4-1	TRBJ1-1	CASSQVSGSPNTEAFF	TGCGCCAGCAGCCAAGTGAGCGGGTCCCCGAACACTGAAGCTTTCTTT
.	TRBD2	TRBV7-9	TRBJ2-7	CASSAWTSGTTYEQYF	TGTGCCAGCAGCGCGTGGACTAGCGGGACCACCTACGAGCAGTACTTC
.	.	TRBV2	TRBJ2-7	CASSGGRVEQYF	TGTGCCAGCAGTGGCGGCAGGGTCGAGCAGTACTTC
.	TRBD1	TRBV5-1	TRBJ1-2	CASSPVGTGGIGYTF	TGCGCCAGCAGCCCGGTGGGGACAGGGGGAATAGGCTACACCTTC
.	TRBD1	TRBV5-4	TRBJ2-7	CASSLEQGRTYEQYF	TGTGCCAGCAGCTTGGAACAGGGGCGTACCTACGAGCAGTACTTC
.	.	TRBV25-1	TRBJ1-2	CASSGGGLGYTF	TGTGCCAGCAGTGGGGGGGGTCTTGGCTACACCTTC
.	TRBD1	TRBV6-5	TRBJ1-3	CASSHRDRIGNTIYF	TGTGCCAGCAGCCACCGGGACAGGATTGGAAACACCATATATTTT
.	TRBD1	TRBV6-5	TRBJ1-2	CASSLGQPANYGYTF	TGTGCCAGCAGTTTGGGACAGCCAGCTAACTATGGCTACACCTTC
.	TRBD1	TRBV18	TRBJ1-1	CASKNRQGPNTEAFF	TGTGCCAGCAAGAATAGACAGGGACCGAACACTGAAGCTTTCTTT